This TCR beta chain was documented in a study of T cell repertoires in cytomegalovirus infection. In the study overall: CMV infection together with matching HLA type was indicated by public TCR beta signatures.

A word on this clonotype: As yet, its antigen is unknown.

The J segment lost 3 bases and the V segment lost 5 bases, leaving 8 bases of the junction unmatched. The V gene's germline CDR1 is SGHVS and CDR2 FQNEAQ. This CDR3 is built from 16 residues. TCRdb passed the reads through MiXCR, listing each CDR3 protein once. The profile shows some 320,000 distinct CDR3 sequences, 9.5% of them singletons. Study conclusions and caveats: Ex vivo responses were dominated by HLA-C-restricted CMV-specific TCR beta clonotypes. Cumulative frequency (of public TCR beta family members) identified carriers of CMV plus the relevant HLA.

This TCR derives from a human donor in good health (CMV status not recorded). Some clones in this sample may be carry-over from other donors' samples. The source material was PBMCs. The chain carries TRBV7-8 and TRBJ2-2; 8 bases are a match to TRBD1. In DNA, the CDR3 is TGTGCCAGCAGCCTTAACAGGGGGTTCGACACCGGGGAGCTGTTTTTT. Its translation is CASSLNRGFDTGELFF.